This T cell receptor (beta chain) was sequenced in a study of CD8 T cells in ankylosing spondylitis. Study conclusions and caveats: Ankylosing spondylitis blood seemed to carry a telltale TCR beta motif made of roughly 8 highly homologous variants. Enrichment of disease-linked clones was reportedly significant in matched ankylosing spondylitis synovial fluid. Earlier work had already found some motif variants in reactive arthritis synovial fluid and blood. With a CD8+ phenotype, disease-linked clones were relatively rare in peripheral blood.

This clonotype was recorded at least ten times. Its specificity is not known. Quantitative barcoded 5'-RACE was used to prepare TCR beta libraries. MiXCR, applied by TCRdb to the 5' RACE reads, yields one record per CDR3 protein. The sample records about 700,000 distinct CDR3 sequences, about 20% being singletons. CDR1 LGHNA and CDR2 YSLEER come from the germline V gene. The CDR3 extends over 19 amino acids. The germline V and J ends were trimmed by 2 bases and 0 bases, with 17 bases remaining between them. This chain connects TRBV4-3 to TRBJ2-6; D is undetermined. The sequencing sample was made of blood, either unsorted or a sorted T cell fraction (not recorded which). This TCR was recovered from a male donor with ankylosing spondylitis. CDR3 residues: CASSQYVPILYSGANVLTF. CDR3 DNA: TGCGCCAGCAGCCAATATGTGCCAATACTCTACTCTGGGGCCAACGTCCTGACTTTC.